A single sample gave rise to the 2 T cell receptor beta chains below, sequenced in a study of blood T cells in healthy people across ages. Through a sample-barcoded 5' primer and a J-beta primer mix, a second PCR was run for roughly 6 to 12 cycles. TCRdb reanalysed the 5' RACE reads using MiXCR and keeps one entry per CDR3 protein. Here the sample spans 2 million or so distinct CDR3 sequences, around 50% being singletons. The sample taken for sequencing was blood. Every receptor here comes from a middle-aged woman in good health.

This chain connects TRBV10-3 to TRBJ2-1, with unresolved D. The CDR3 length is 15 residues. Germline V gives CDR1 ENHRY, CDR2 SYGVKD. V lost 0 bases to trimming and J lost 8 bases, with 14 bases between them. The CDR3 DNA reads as TGTGCCATCAGTGAGTCGGCTAGGCCTGGGGATGAGCAGTTCTTC. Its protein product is CAISESARPGDEQFF.

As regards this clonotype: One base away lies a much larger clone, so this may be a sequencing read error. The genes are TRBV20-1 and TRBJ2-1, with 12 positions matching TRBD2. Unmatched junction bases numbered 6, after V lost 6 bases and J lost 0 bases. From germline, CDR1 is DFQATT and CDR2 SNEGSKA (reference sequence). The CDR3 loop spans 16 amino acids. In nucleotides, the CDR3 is TGCAGTGCACCGGGACTAGCGGGCCCCTCCTACAATGAGCAGTTCTTC. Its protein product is CSAPGLAGPSYNEQFF.